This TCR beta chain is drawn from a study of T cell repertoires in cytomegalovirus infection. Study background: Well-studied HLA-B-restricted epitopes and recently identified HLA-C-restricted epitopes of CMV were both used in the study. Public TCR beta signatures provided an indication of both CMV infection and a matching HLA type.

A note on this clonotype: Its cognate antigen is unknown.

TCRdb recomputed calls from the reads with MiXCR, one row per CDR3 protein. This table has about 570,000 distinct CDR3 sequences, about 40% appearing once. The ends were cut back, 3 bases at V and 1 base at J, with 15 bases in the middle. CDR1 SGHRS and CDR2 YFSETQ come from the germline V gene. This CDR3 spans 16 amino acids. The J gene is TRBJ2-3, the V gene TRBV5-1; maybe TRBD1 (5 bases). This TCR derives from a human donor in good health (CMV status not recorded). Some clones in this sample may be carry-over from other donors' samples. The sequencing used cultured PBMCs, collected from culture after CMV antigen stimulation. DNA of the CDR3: TGCGCCAGCAGCTGGGCCGTGGGGCGCGGCACAGATACGCAGTATTTT. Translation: CASSWAVGRGTDTQYF. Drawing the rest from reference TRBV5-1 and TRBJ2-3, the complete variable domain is KAGVTQTPRYLIKTRGQQVTLSCSPISGHRSVSWYQQTPGQGLQFLFEYFSETQRNKGNFPGRFSGRQFSNSRSEMNVSTLELGDSALYLCASSWAVGRGTDTQYFGPGTRLTVL.